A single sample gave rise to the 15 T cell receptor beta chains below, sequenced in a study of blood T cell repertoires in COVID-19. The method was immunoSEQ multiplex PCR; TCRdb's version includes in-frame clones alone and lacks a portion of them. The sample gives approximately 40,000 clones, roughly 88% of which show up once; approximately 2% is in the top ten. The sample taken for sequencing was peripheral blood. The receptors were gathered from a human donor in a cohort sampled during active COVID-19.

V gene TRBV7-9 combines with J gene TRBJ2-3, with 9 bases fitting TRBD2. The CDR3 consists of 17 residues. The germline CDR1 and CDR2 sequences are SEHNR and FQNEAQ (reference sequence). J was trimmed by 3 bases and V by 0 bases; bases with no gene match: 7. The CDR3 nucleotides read TGTGCCAGCAGCTTAGCGCTAGGGCTAGCGGGAACAGATACGCAGTATTTT. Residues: CASSLALGLAGTDTQYF.

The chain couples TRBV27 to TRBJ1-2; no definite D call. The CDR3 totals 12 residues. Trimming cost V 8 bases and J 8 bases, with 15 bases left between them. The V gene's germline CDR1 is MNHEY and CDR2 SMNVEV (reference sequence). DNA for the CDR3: TGTGCCAGCGGTCCGATTGGAGGGGGCTACACCTTC. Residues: CASGPIGGGYTF.

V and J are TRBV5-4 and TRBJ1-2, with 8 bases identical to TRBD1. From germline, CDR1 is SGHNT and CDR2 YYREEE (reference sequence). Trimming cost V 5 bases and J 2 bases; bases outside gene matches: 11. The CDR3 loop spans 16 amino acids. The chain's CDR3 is CASSSPSGTGNYGYTF. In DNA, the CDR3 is TGTGCCAGCAGTAGTCCTTCCGGGACAGGAAACTATGGCTACACCTTC.

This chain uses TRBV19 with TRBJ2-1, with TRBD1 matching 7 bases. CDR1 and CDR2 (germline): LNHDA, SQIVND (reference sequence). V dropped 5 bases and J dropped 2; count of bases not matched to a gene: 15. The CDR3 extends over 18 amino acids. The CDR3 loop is CASSARDKGGWTYNEQFF. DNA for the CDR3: TGTGCCAGTAGTGCAAGGGACAAAGGGGGCTGGACCTACAATGAGCAGTTCTTC.

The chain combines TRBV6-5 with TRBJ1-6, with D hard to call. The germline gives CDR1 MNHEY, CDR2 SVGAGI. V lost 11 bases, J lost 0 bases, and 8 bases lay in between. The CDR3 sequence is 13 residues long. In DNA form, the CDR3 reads TGTGCCTCGGCGGGCTCCTATAATTCACCCCTCCACTTT. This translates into CASAGSYNSPLHF.

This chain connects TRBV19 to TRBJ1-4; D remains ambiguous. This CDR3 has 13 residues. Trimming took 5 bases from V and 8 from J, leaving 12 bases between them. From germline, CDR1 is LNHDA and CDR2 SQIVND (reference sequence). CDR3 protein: CASSAGTREKLFF. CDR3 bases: TGTGCCAGTAGTGCGGGAACCCGGGAAAAACTGTTTTTT.

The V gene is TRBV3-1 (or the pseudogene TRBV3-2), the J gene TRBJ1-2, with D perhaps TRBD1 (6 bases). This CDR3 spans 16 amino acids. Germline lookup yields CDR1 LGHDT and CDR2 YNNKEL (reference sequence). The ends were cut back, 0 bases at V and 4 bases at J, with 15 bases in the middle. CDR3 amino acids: CASSQDLWGLGYGYTF. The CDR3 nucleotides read TGTGCCAGCAGCCAAGATCTTTGGGGGCTCGGCTATGGCTACACCTTC.

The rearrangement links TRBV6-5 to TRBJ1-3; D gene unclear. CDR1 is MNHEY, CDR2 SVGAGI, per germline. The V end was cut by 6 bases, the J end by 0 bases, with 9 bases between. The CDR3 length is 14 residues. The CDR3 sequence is CASRRRDSGNTIYF. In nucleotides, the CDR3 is TGTGCCAGCAGACGCCGGGACTCTGGAAACACCATATATTTT.

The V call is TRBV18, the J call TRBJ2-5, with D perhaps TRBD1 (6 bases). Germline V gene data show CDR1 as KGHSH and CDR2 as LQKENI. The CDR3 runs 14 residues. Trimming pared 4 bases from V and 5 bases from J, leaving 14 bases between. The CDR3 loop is CASSRGRGVETQYF. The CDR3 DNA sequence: TGTGCCAGCTCACGGGGCAGGGGAGTCGAGACCCAGTACTTC.

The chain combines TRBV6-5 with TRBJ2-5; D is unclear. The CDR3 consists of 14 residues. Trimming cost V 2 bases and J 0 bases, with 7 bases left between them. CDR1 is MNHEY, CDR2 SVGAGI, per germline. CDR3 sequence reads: CASSYEPNQETQYF. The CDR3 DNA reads TGTGCCAGCAGTTACGAGCCGAACCAAGAGACCCAGTACTTC.

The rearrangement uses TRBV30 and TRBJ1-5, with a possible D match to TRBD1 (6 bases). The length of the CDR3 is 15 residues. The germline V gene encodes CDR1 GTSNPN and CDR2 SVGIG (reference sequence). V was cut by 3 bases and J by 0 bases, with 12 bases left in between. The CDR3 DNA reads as TGTGCCTGGAGCCCCGGACAGAGTAGCAATCAGCCCCAGCATTTT. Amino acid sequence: CAWSPGQSSNQPQHF.

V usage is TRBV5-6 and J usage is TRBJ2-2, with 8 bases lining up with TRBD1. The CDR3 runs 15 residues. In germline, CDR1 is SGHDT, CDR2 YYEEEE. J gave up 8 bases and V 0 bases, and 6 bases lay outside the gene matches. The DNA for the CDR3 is TGTGCCAGCAGCTTGGAGGACAGGGCGACTGGGGAGCTGTTTTTT. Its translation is CASSLEDRATGELFF.

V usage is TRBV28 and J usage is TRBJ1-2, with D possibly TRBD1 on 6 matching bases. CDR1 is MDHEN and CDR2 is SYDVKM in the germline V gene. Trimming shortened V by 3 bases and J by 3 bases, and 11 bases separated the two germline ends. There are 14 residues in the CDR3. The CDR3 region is CASSFRQVYYGYTF. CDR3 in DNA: TGTGCCAGCAGTTTCCGACAGGTTTACTATGGCTACACCTTC.

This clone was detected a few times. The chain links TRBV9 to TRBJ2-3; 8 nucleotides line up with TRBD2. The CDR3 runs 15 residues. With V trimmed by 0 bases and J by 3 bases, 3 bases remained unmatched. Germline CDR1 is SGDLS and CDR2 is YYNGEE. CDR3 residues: CASSVASGGTDTQYF. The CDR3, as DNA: TGTGCCAGCAGCGTAGCGAGCGGGGGAACAGATACGCAGTATTTT.

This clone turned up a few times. The CDR3 DNA is TGTGCCAGTAGTGTTGACAGCTCCATGAACACTGAAGCTTTCTTT. It encodes CASSVDSSMNTEAFF. The chain carries TRBV19 and TRBJ1-1; D might be TRBD1 (5 bases). Germline V gene lookup returns CDR1 LNHDA and CDR2 SQIVND (reference sequence). V lost 5 bases to trimming and J lost 0 bases, with 13 bases between them. The CDR3 length is 15 residues.